This paragraph reports one TCR beta chain. Its target is unknown. Produced via immunoSEQ multiplex PCR; TCRdb's table is partial and in-frame only. The sample is made up of about 140,000 clones, and the top ten hold about 2% of it. These data originate in a study of T cell responses to AZD1222 COVID-19 vaccine. Study-level findings and limits: After the peak T cell response, and only then, were repertoires sampled. Just a handful of AZD1222 recipients were seropositive at baseline. Donors in the cohort were predominantly white British and more often female, and clonal diversity was possibly underestimated. Recipients of two AZD1222 doses showed rising Spike-specific TCR breadth and depth.

Germline V gene lookup returns CDR1 KGHSH and CDR2 LQKENI. CDR3 size: 13 residues. V shed 2 bases and J shed 6 bases, with 10 bases lying between them. This receptor was obtained from an adult in good health. The gene calls are TRBV18 and TRBJ2-5; no clear D gene. The specimen sequenced was peripheral blood. The CDR3, as DNA: TGTGCCAGCTCACCAGGGAAGGAACAGACCCAGTACTTC. It is translated as CASSPGKEQTQYF.